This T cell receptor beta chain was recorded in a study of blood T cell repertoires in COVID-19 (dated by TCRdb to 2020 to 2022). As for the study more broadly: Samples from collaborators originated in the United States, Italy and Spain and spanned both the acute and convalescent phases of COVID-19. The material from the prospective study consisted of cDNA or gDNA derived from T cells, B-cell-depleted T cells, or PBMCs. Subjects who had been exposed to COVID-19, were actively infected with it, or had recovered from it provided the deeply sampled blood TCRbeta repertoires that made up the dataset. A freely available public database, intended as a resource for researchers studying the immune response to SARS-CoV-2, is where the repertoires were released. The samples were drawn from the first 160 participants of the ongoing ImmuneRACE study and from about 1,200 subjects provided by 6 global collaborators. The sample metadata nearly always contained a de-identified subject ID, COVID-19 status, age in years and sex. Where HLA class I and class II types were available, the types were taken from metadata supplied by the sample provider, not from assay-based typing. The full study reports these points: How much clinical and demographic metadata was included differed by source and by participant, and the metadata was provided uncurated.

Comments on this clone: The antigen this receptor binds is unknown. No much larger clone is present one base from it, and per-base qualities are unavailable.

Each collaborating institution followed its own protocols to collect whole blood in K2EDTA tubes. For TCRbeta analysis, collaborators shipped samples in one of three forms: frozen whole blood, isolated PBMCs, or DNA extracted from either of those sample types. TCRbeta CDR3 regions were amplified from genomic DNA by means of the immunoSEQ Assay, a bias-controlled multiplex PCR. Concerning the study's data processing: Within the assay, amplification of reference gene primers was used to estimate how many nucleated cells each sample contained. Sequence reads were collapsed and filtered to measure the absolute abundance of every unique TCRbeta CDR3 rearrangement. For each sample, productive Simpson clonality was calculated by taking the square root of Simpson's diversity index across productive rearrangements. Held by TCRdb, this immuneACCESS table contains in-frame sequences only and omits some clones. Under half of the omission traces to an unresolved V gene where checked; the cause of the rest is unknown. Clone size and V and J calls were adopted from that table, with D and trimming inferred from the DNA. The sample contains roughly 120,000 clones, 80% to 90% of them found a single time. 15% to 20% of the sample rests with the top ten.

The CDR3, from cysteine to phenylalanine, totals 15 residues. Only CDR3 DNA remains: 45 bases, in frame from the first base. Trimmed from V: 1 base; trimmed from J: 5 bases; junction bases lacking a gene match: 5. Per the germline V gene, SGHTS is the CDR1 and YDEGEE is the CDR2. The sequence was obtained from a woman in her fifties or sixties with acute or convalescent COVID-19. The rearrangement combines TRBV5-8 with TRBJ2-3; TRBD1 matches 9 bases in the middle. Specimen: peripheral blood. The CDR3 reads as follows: CASSLWDREGDTQYF. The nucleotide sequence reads TGTGCCAGCAGCTTGTGGGACAGGGAGGGAGATACGCAGTATTTT.